These 9 T cell receptor beta chains came from one sample sequenced in a study of T cell responses to AZD1222 COVID-19 vaccine. Assay: immunoSEQ multiplex PCR; the TCRdb copy retains only in-frame clones and omits some. In the table there are some 95,000 clones, around 86% of which are singletons. Material: peripheral blood, obtained on day 0 of AZD1222 vaccination. The source is an adult in good health.

This clone was seen once. The chain uses TRBV19 and TRBJ1-2, with TRBD1 as a possible D gene (5 bases). V dropped 4 bases and J dropped 3 bases, with 12 bases sitting between them. The CDR3 extends over 14 amino acids. CDR1 LNHDA and CDR2 SQIVND come from the germline V gene (reference sequence). For the CDR3, the DNA is TGTGCCAGTAGTAAACCGACAGCTTACTATGGCTACACCTTC. Its protein is CASSKPTAYYGYTF.

The V and J genes are TRBV7-3 and TRBJ1-6; D is unclear. This CDR3 region has 13 residues. Germline-derived CDR1 and CDR2 are SGHTA and FQGTGA. Trimming removed 2 bases at V and 7 bases at J, with 6 bases between. For the CDR3, the DNA is TGTGCCAGCAGCTTAGATCGGAATTCACCCCTCCACTTT. As protein: CASSLDRNSPLHF. Variable domain in full (rest from reference TRBV7-3 and TRBJ1-6): GAGVSQTPSNKVTEKGKYVELRCDPISGHTALYWYRQSLGQGPEFLIYFQGTGAADDSGLPNDRFFAVRPEGSVSTLKIQRTERGDSAVYLCASSLDRNSPLHFGNGTRLTVT.

The V and J genes are TRBV3-1 (or the pseudogene TRBV3-2) and TRBJ2-1; no firm D call. The V gene lost 2 bases and the J gene lost 7 bases, with 6 bases spanning the gap. The V gene's germline CDR1 is LGHDT and CDR2 YNNKEL (reference sequence). The CDR3 sequence is 12 residues long. The CDR3 loop reads CASSQSKNEQFF. CDR3 nucleotides: TGTGCCAGCAGCCAATCGAAGAATGAGCAGTTCTTC.

This chain links TRBV30 with TRBJ2-1; TRBD1 agrees at 12 bases. This CDR3 comprises 13 residues. In germline, CDR1 is GTSNPN, CDR2 SVGIG (reference sequence). The CDR3 DNA follows: TGTTCCGGGGACAGGGGGCTATACAATGAGCAGTTCTTC. Amino acid sequence: CSGDRGLYNEQFF.

Concerning this clone: Other DNA sequences in this sample translate to the same CDR3. The genes are TRBV5-4 and TRBJ1-6, with D perhaps matching TRBD1 (5 bases). The CDR3 length is 14 residues. The ends were cut back, 0 bases at V and 6 bases at J, with 7 bases in the middle. Looked up from germline, CDR1 is SGHNT and CDR2 is YYREEE (reference sequence). CDR3 residues: CASSLEGTNSPLHF. CDR3 sequence (DNA): TGTGCCAGCAGCTTGGAGGGGACTAATTCACCCCTCCACTTT. Combining the CDR3 with reference TRBV5-4 and TRBJ1-6 gives the whole variable domain ETGVTQSPTHLIKTRGQQVTLRCSSQSGHNTVSWYQQALGQGPQFIFQYYREEENGRGNFPPRFSGLQFPNYSSELNVNALELDDSALYLCASSLEGTNSPLHFGNGTRLTVT.

This clone was found once. This chain uses TRBV7-2 with TRBJ1-1; D uncertain. Germline CDR1 SGHTA, CDR2 FQGNSA. With 7 bases removed from V and 5 bases from J, the gap between germline ends came to 17 bases. This CDR3 comprises 14 residues. The CDR3: CASTPASGRTEAFF. The CDR3 DNA reads TGTGCCAGCACCCCCGCTTCCGGGCGTACTGAAGCTTTCTTT.

In the case of this clone: Given a much more abundant clone one base away, this may be a read error. The gene calls are TRBV7-9 and TRBJ1-1, with D unclear. Germline V gene sequence: CDR1 SEHNR, CDR2 FQNEAQ (reference sequence). The length of the CDR3 is 11 residues. V was cut by 4 bases and J by 1 base, with 1 base left in between. The DNA of the CDR3 is TGTGCCAGCAGCTCGAACACTGAAGCTTTCTTT. As protein: CASSSNTEAFF.

This CDR3 is CAFLGETNEKLFF. DNA for the CDR3: TGTGCCTTCCTAGGTGAAACTAATGAAAAACTGTTTTTT. The gene calls are TRBV5-4 and TRBJ1-4; D unresolved. V lost 10 bases, J lost 1 base, and 11 bases lay in between. The CDR3 has 13 amino acids. Germline-derived CDR1 and CDR2 are SGHNT and YYREEE (reference sequence).

This clone occurred a few times. The rearrangement joins TRBV6-5 to TRBJ2-7; 11 nucleotides match TRBD2. V gave up 6 bases and J gave up 3 bases; unmatched junction bases: 4. Germline V gene data show CDR1 as MNHEY and CDR2 as SVGAGI. The CDR3 has 14 residues. CDR3 nucleotides: TGTGCCAGCAGACCCACTAGCGGGAGCTACGAGCAGTACTTC. Its protein product is CASRPTSGSYEQYF.